These T cell receptor beta chains were read from a single sample in a study of CD8+ T cells in alopecia areata. The table came from immunoSEQ multiplex PCR; TCRdb's copy has only in-frame clones and leaves some out. This table holds over 150,000 clones, roughly 60% found once. The sequences come from CD4+ T cells sorted from blood, collected at week 0. The receptors come from a human donor with alopecia areata. CDR3s include the opening cysteine and the closing phenylalanine or tryptophan. The D gene is left open where the match is weak. Some rows have no size entry. The others give once, few or many, or a class for an expanded clone.

>TRBV11-3|-|few|TRBJ2-3
TGTGCCAGCAGCTTGGGCAGGATTAGCACAGATACGCAGTATTTT
CASSLGRISTDTQYF
>TRBV10-3|TRBD1|-|TRBJ2-1
TGTGCCATCAGGGAGACAGGGGGCGAATACAATGAGCAGTTCTTC
CAIRETGGEYNEQFF
>TRBV7-9|-|-|TRBJ2-3
TGTGCCAGCAGCCGCGTCCCAGATACGCAGTATTTT
CASSRVPDTQYF
>TRBV30|TRBD2|once|TRBJ2-3
TGTGCCTGGACTAGCGGGGGGGCGGATACGCAGTATTTT
CAWTSGGADTQYF
>TRBV2|-|-|TRBJ1-2
TGTGCCAGCAGTGCGGGGGGCTATGGCTACACCTTC
CASSAGGYGYTF
>TRBV5-6|-|-|TRBJ1-1
TGTGCCAGCAGCCCCGAACGTAGGACTGAAGCTTTCTTT
CASSPERRTEAFF
>TRBV5-1|-|many|TRBJ2-1
TGCGCCAGCAGCTTGGGGGACCCTTACAATGAGCAGTTCTTC
CASSLGDPYNEQFF
>TRBV7-2|-|-|TRBJ1-1
TGTGCCAGCAGCCCTCGGCAGGGGTACACTGAAGCTTTCTTT
CASSPRQGYTEAFF
>TRBV30|-|-|TRBJ2-1
TGTGCCTGTGATGCGGGGGCCATCAATGAGCAGTTCTTC
CACDAGAINEQFF
>TRBV2|TRBD1|-|TRBJ2-5
TGTGCCAGCTCGAGGGGGCCGGGAGAGACCCAGTACTTC
CASSRGPGETQYF
>TRBV29-1|TRBD1|-|TRBJ1-2
TGCAGCGTTGCCACGGGGCCCTCACAGGGGGGACCTAACTATGGCTACACCTTC
CSVATGPSQGGPNYGYTF
>TRBV9|-|-|TRBJ2-3
TGTGCCAGCAGCGTAGAGGACCAGTATACGCAGTATTTT
CASSVEDQYTQYF
>TRBV10-3|-|-|TRBJ2-3
TGTGCCATCAGTGAGTCGCGCGGGAGCACAGATACGCAGTATTTT
CAISESRGSTDTQYF
>TRBV5-4|-|few|TRBJ2-3
TGTGCCAGCAGGAGAACACCAGATACGCAGTATTTT
CASRRTPDTQYF
>TRBV30|-|-|TRBJ1-2
TGTGCCTGGCAATCTGGAAACTATGGCTACACCTTC
CAWQSGNYGYTF